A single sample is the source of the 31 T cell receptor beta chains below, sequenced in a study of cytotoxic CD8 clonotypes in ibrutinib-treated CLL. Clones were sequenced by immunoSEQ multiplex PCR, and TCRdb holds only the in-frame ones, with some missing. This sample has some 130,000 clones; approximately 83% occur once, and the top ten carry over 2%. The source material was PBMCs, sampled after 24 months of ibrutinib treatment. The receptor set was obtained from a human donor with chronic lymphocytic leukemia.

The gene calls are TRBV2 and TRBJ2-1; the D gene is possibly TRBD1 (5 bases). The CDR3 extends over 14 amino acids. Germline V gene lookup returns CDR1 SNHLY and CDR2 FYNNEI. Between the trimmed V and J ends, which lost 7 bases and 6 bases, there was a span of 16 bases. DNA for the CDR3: TGTGCCAGCACCACAGGCGTTGGTCCCAATGAGCAGTTCTTC. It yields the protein CASTTGVGPNEQFF.

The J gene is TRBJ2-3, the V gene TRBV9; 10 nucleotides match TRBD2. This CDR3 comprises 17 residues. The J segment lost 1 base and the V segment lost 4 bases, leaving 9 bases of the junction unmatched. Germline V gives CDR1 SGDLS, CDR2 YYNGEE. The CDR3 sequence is CASSTTPGTSGTDTQYF. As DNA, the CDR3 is TGTGCCAGCAGCACCACCCCGGGGACTAGCGGCACAGATACGCAGTATTTT.

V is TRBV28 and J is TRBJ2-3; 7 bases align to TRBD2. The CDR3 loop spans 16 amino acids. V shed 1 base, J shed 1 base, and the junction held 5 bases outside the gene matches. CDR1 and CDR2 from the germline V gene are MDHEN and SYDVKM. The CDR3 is CASSLSGGGGTDTQYF. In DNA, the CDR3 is TGTGCCAGCAGTTTATCGGGGGGTGGGGGCACAGATACGCAGTATTTT. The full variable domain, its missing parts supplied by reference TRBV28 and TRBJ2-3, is DVKVTQSSRYLVKRTGEKVFLECVQDMDHENMFWYRQDPGLGLRLIYFSYDVKMKEKGDIPEGYSVSREKKERFSLILESASTNQTSMYLCASSLSGGGGTDTQYFGPGTRLTVL.

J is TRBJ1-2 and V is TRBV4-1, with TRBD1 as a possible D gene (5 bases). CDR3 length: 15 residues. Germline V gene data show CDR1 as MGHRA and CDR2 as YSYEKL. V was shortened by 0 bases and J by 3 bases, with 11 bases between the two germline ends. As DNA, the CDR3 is TGCGCCAGCAGCCAAGACCTCCAGGGTGACTATGGCTACACCTTC. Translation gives CASSQDLQGDYGYTF.

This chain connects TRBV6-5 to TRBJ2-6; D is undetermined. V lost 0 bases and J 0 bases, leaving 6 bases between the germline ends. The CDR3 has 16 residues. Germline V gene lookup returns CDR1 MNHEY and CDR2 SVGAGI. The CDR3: CASSYSVYSGANVLTF. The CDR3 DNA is TGTGCCAGCAGTTACTCAGTGTACTCTGGGGCCAACGTCCTGACTTTC.

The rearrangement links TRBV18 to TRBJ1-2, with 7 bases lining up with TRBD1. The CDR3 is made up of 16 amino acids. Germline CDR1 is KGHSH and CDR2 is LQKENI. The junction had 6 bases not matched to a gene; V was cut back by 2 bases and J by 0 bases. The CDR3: CASSPIGGQTNYGYTF. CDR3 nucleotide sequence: TGTGCCAGCTCACCAATCGGGGGACAGACTAACTATGGCTACACCTTC.

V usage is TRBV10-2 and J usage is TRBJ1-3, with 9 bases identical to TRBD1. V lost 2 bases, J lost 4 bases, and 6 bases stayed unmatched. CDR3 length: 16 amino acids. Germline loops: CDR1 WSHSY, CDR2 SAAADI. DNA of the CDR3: TGCGCCAGCAGTGAGACCACCGGGACAGGGGGAAACACCATATATTTT. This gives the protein CASSETTGTGGNTIYF.

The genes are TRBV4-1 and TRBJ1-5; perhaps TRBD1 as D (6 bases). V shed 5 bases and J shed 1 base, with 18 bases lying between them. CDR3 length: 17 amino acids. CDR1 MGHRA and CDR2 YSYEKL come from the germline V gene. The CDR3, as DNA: TGCGCCAGCAGCTTCTTACCCCGGACAGTGAGCAATCAGCCCCAGCATTTT. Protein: CASSFLPRTVSNQPQHF.

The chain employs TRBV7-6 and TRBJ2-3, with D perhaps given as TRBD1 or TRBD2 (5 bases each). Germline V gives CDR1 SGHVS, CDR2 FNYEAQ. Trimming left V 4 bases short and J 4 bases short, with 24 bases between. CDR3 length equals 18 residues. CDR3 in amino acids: CASSSPTQGAGMADTQYF. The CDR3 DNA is TGTGCCAGCAGCTCGCCCACCCAGGGAGCAGGGATGGCAGATACGCAGTATTTT.

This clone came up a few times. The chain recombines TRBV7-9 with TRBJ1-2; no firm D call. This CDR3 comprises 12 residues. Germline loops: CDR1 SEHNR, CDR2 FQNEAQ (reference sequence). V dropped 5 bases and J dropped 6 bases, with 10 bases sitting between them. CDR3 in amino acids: CASSREWDGYTF. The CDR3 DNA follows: TGTGCCAGCAGCCGGGAGTGGGATGGCTACACCTTC.

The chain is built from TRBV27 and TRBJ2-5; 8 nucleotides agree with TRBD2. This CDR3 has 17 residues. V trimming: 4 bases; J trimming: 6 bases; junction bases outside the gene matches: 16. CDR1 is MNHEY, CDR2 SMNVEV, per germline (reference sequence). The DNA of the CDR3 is TGTGCCAGCAGTTCCCCCGGAGGAGCTAGCGGGTCGAAGACCCAGTACTTC. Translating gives CASSSPGGASGSKTQYF.

Written as DNA, the CDR3 is TGTGCCAGCAGTGCCAGGGTCAGTCAGCCCCAGCATTTT. Protein product: CASSARVSQPQHF. The V call is TRBV2, the J call TRBJ1-5; TRBD1 might be the D (5 bases). The V end was cut by 4 bases, the J end by 6 bases, with 10 bases between. In germline, CDR1 is SNHLY, CDR2 FYNNEI. The CDR3 sequence is 13 residues long.

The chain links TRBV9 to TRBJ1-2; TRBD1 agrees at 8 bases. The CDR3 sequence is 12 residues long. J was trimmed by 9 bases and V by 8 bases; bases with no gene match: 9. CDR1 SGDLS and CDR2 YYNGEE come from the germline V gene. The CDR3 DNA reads TGTGCCAGTCCGGACAGGGTGAGAAGCTACACCTTC. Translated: CASPDRVRSYTF. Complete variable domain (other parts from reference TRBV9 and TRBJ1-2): DSGVTQTPKHLITATGQRVTLRCSPRSGDLSVYWYQQSLDQGLQFLIQYYNGEERAKGNILERFSAQQFPDLHSELNLSSLELGDSALYFCASPDRVRSYTFGSGTRLTVV.

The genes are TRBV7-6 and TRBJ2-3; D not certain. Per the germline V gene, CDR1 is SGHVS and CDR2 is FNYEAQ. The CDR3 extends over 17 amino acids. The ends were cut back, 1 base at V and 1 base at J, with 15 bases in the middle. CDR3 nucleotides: TGTGCCAGCAGCTTAGAGAGAGCCGGCAAAGGCACAGATACGCAGTATTTT. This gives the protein CASSLERAGKGTDTQYF.

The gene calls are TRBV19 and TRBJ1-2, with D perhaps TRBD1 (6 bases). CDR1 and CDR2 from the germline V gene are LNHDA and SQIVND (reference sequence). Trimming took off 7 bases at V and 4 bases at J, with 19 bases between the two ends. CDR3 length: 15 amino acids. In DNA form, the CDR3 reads TGTGCCAGTACCCCAAGGGGGAAATACGCCTATGGCTACACCTTC. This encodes CASTPRGKYAYGYTF.

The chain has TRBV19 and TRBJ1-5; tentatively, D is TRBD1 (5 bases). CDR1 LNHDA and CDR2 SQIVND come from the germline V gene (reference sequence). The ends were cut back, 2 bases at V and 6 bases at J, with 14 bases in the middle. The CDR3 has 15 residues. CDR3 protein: CASSIQDTSGQPQHF. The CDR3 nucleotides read TGTGCCAGTAGTATACAGGACACCAGCGGTCAGCCCCAGCATTTT.

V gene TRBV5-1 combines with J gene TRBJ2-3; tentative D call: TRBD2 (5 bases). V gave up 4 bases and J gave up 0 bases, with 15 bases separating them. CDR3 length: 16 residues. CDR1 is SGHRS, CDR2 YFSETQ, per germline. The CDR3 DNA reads TGCGCCAGCAGCCCGCGGGCCTACCTTAGCACAGATACGCAGTATTTT. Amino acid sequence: CASSPRAYLSTDTQYF.

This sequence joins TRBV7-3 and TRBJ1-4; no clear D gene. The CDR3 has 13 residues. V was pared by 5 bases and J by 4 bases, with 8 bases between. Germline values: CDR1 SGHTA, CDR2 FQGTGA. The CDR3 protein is CASSRNRNEKLFF. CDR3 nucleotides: TGTGCCAGCAGCCGAAATCGTAATGAAAAACTGTTTTTT.

The CDR3 spells CSAGTNYGYTF. CDR3 nucleotide sequence: TGCAGCGCCGGGACAAACTATGGCTACACCTTC. J is TRBJ1-2 and V is TRBV29-1, with a tentative D call TRBD1 (6 bases). The CDR3 has 11 amino acids. The V and J ends lost 7 bases and 2 bases respectively, with 8 bases between them. Germline-derived CDR1 and CDR2 are SQVTM and ANQGSEA.

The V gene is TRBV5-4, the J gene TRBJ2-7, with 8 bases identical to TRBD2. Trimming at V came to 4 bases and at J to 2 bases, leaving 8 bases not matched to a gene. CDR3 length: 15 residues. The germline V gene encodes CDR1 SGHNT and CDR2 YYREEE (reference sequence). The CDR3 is CASSLGAGGTYEQYF. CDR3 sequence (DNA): TGTGCCAGCAGCCTGGGGGCGGGAGGAACCTACGAGCAGTACTTC.

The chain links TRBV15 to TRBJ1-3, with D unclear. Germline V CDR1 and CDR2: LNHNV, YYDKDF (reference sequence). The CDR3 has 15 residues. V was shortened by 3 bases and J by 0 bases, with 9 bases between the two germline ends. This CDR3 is CATSRAWGSGNTIYF. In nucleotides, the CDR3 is TGTGCCACCAGCAGGGCCTGGGGCTCTGGAAACACCATATATTTT.

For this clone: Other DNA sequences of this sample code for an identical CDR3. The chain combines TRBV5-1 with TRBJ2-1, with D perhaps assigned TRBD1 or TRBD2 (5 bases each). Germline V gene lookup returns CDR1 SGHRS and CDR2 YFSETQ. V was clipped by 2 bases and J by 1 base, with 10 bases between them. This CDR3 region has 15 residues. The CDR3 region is CASSFGGSSYNEQFF. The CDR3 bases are TGCGCCAGCAGCTTTGGGGGTTCATCCTACAATGAGCAGTTCTTC.

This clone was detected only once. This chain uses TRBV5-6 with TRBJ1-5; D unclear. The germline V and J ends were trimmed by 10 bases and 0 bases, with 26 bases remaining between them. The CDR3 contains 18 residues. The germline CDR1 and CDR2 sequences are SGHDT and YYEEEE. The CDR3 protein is CAQHPPRIRIYSNQPQHF. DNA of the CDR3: TGTGCCCAGCACCCACCCCGTATCCGGATCTATAGCAATCAGCCCCAGCATTTT.

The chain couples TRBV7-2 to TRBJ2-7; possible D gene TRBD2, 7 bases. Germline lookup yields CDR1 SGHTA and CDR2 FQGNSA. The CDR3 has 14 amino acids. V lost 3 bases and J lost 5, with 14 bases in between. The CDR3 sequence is CASSFRIGGHEQYF. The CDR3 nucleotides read TGTGCCAGCAGCTTCCGGATCGGGGGGCACGAGCAGTACTTC.

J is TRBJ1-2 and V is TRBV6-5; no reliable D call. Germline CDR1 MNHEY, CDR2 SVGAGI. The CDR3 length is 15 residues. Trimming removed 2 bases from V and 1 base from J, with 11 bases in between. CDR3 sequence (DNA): TGTGCCAGCAGTTACGGGCAGGCCTTTAACTATGGCTACACCTTC. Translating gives CASSYGQAFNYGYTF.

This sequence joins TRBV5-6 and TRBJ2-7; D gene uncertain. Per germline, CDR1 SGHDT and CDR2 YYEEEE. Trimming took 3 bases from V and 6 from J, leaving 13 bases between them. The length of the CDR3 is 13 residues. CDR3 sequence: CASSSTTLSEQYF. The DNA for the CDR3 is TGTGCCAGCAGCTCTACGACACTCTCCGAGCAGTACTTC. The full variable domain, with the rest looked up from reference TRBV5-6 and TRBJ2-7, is DAGVTQSPTHLIKTRGQQVTLRCSPKSGHDTVSWYQQALGQGPQFIFQYYEEEERQRGNFPDRFSGHQFPNYSSELNVNALLLGDSALYLCASSSTTLSEQYFGPGTRLTVT.

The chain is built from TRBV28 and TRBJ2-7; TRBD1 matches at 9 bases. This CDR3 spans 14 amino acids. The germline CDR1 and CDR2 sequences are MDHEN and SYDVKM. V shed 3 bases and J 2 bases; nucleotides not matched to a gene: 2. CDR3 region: CASSLTGGTYEQYF. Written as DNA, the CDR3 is TGTGCCAGCAGTTTGACAGGGGGGACCTACGAGCAGTACTTC.

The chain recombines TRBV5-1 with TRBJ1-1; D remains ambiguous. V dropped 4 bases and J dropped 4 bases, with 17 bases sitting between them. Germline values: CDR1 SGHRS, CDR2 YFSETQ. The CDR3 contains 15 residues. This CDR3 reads CASSPMGPRSTEAFF. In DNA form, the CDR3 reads TGCGCCAGCAGCCCCATGGGTCCACGGAGCACTGAAGCTTTCTTT.

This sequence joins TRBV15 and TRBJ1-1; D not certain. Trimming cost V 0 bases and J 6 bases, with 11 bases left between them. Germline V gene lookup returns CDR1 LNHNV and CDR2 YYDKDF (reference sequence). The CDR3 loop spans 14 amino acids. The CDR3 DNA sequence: TGTGCCACCAGCAGAGATATAATTACGGCTGAAGCTTTCTTT. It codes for CATSRDIITAEAFF.

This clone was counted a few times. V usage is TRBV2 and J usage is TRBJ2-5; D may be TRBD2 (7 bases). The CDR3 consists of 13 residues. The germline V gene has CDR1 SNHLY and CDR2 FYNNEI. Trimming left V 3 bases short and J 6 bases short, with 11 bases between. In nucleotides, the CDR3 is TGTGCCAGCAGTGATTGGGGGGGGCAGACCCAGTACTTC. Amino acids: CASSDWGGQTQYF.

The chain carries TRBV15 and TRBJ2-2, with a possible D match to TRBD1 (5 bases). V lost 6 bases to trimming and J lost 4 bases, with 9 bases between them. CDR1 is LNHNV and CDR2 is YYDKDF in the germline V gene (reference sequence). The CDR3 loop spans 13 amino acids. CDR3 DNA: TGTGCCACCAGAGGGGCCGTCACCGGGGAGCTGTTTTTT. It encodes CATRGAVTGELFF. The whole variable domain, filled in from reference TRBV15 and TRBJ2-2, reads DAMVIQNPRYQVTQFGKPVTLSCSQTLNHNVMYWYQQKSSQAPKLLFHYYDKDFNNEADTPDNFQSRRPNTSFCFLDIRSPGLGDTAMYLCATRGAVTGELFFGEGSRLTVL.